This is a list of T cell receptor beta chains from one sample in a study of T-cell memory formation after mild COVID-19. MiXCR was run by TCRdb on the 5' RACE reads, yielding one entry per CDR3 protein. The table includes hundreds of thousands of distinct CDR3 sequences, 15% to 20% detected once. Sequenced: PBMCs or a T cell subset sorted from them (not recorded which). The source of these receptors is a man younger than 35 who had mild COVID-19 (a few samples of this study predate the infection). Cell type and time point are not known. Each CDR3 is given with its conserved first and last residue. The D gene is left open where the match is weak. The size entry is marked missing in some rows and otherwise reads once, few, many or a size class.

TRBV19,.,.,13,TRBJ2-5,CASSIYSGETQYF,TGTGCCAGTAGTATCTACAGCGGAGAGACCCAGTACTTC
TRBV5-1,.,TRBD1,15,TRBJ1-1,CASSLWQATGAEAFF,TGCGCCAGCAGCTTATGGCAGGCTACAGGGGCTGAAGCTTTCTTT
TRBV12-3/TRBV12-4,.,.,13,TRBJ1-2,CASRRGRSFGYTF,TGTGCCAGCCGAAGAGGAAGGTCCTTTGGCTACACCTTC
TRBV7-8,many,.,15,TRBJ1-5,CASSRRDGNNQPQHF,TGTGCCAGCAGCCGCAGGGATGGGAACAATCAGCCCCAGCATTTT
TRBV19,many,.,17,TRBJ1-6,CASGTASSGTNNSPLHF,TGTGCCAGTGGGACCGCCTCTTCCGGGACAAATAATTCACCCCTCCACTTT
TRBV6-5,.,TRBD2,17,TRBJ2-1,CASTKGLAGEHHNEQFF,TGTGCCAGCACGAAGGGACTAGCGGGGGAACACCACAATGAGCAGTTCTTC
TRBV27,.,.,12,TRBJ1-4,CASSHPGGRLFF,TGTGCCAGCAGTCACCCGGGTGGGAGACTGTTTTTT
TRBV7-9,.,.,12,TRBJ1-5,CASSWDNQPQHF,TGTGCCAGCAGCTGGGATAATCAGCCCCAGCATTTT
TRBV9,.,.,14,TRBJ1-2,CASSVGEGVYGYTF,TGTGCCAGCAGCGTAGGGGAGGGCGTGTATGGCTACACCTTC
TRBV4-2,few,.,17,TRBJ2-2,CASSQGSHSGNTGELFF,TGTGCCAGCAGCCAAGGGTCGCATAGCGGTAACACCGGGGAGCTGTTTTTT
TRBV6-1,.,TRBD2,16,TRBJ2-1,CASSLVGGVRYNEQFF,TGTGCCAGCAGTCTGGTGGGAGGGGTACGCTACAATGAGCAGTTCTTC
TRBV12-3/TRBV12-4,.,TRBD1,15,TRBJ2-3,CASSLSNFRGDTQYF,TGTGCCAGCAGTTTATCAAACTTCAGGGGGGATACGCAGTATTTT
TRBV4-1,few,.,15,TRBJ2-3,CASSRGHDTVDTQYF,TGCGCCAGCAGCCGCGGTCATGACACCGTAGATACGCAGTATTTT
TRBV20-1,.,.,13,TRBJ2-3,CSARSYSTDTQYF,TGCAGTGCTAGGTCGTATAGCACAGATACGCAGTATTTT
TRBV7-3,many,TRBD1,15,TRBJ1-2,CASSLTGTGIYGYTF,TGTGCCAGCAGCTTAACCGGGACAGGGATCTATGGCTACACCTTC
TRBV4-1,.,.,17,TRBJ1-3,CASSPFKRATGGNTIYF,TGCGCCAGCAGCCCCTTTAAACGGGCGACAGGAGGAAACACCATATATTTT
TRBV11-2,.,.,14,TRBJ2-1,CASSARLGPNEQFF,TGTGCCAGCAGCGCGCGCTTAGGGCCCAATGAGCAGTTCTTC
TRBV5-1,few,.,13,TRBJ1-2,CASSSGLSFGYTF,TGCGCCAGCAGCTCGGGACTGTCGTTTGGCTACACCTTC
TRBV3-1,few,TRBD1,16,TRBJ2-1,CASSQDSGQGTYEQFF,TGTGCCAGCAGCCAAGATTCAGGACAGGGCACCTATGAGCAGTTCTTC
TRBV12-3/TRBV12-4,.,.,12,TRBJ2-2,CASNENTGELFF,TGTGCCAGCAACGAGAACACCGGGGAGCTGTTTTTT
TRBV28,.,.,16,TRBJ2-1,CASSLYSGKGYNEQFF,TGTGCCAGCAGTTTATACTCGGGGAAGGGTTACAATGAGCAGTTCTTC
TRBV4-3,.,.,16,TRBJ1-6,CASSQDLQGPNSPLHF,TGCGCCAGCAGCCAAGATCTACAGGGTCCCAATTCACCCCTCCACTTT
TRBV4-1,.,.,12,TRBJ2-5,CASSQVGVAQYF,TGCGCCAGCAGCCAAGTGGGGGTAGCCCAGTACTTC
TRBV12-3/TRBV12-4,many,.,12,TRBJ1-5,CASSFGEQPQHF,TGTGCCAGCAGTTTTGGAGAACAGCCCCAGCATTTT
TRBV15,many,.,15,TRBJ2-1,CATSRERGLGNEQFF,TGTGCCACCAGCAGAGAACGGGGATTGGGTAATGAGCAGTTCTTC
TRBV7-9,few,.,14,TRBJ1-2,CASSARGGSYGYTF,TGTGCCAGCAGCGCTAGGGGTGGGTCGTATGGCTACACCTTC
TRBV4-3,.,TRBD1,13,TRBJ1-2,CASSQDRDRAYTF,TGCGCCAGCAGCCAAGATCGGGACAGGGCCTACACCTTC
TRBV27,.,.,12,TRBJ2-7,CASSFTGNEQYF,TGTGCCAGCAGTTTTACGGGGAACGAGCAGTACTTC
TRBV7-9,few,.,14,TRBJ2-5,CASSLGGIGETQYF,TGTGCCAGCAGCTTAGGTGGGATCGGAGAGACCCAGTACTTC
TRBV7-9,few,.,15,TRBJ2-1,CASSPGDGLHNEQFF,TGTGCCAGCAGCCCAGGGGACGGCCTCCACAATGAGCAGTTCTTC
TRBV7-6,.,TRBD2,15,TRBJ2-7,CASSQGSGGTYEQYF,TGTGCCAGCAGCCAGGGTAGCGGGGGAACCTACGAGCAGTACTTC
TRBV19,.,.,14,TRBJ1-1,CASSIGGPDTEAFF,TGTGCCAGTAGTATTGGCGGACCGGACACTGAAGCTTTCTTT
TRBV7-2,few,.,13,TRBJ2-5,CASSPGRGETQYF,TGTGCCAGCAGCCCGGGACGGGGAGAGACCCAGTACTTC
TRBV11-2,.,.,15,TRBJ2-3,CASSLVDVGTDTQYF,TGTGCCAGCAGCCTGGTTGATGTGGGCACAGATACGCAGTATTTT
TRBV6-6,.,TRBD1,17,TRBJ1-5,CASISRRGRESNQPQHF,TGTGCCAGCATTTCACGAAGGGGGCGAGAAAGCAATCAGCCCCAGCATTTT
TRBV3-1,.,.,16,TRBJ2-5,CASSPPPTENQETQYF,TGTGCCAGCAGCCCCCCCCCGACAGAGAACCAAGAGACCCAGTACTTC
TRBV7-9,.,.,13,TRBJ2-3,CASSLAQPYGQYF,TGTGCCAGCAGCTTGGCGCAGCCTTATGGGCAGTATTTT
TRBV28,few,.,15,TRBJ2-5,CASSLDQGGGETQYF,TGTGCCAGCAGCCTGGATCAGGGAGGGGGGGAGACCCAGTACTTC
TRBV4-3,few,.,15,TRBJ2-1,CASSQDRGVGNEQFF,TGCGCCAGCAGCCAAGACAGGGGGGTGGGCAATGAGCAGTTCTTC
TRBV7-8,.,.,16,TRBJ2-3,CASSPWTVPSTDTQYF,TGTGCCAGCAGCCCGTGGACGGTTCCTAGCACAGATACGCAGTATTTT
TRBV11-2,.,TRBD1,15,TRBJ1-5,CASSLDAGQHQPQHF,TGTGCCAGCAGCTTAGACGCGGGACAGCATCAGCCCCAGCATTTT
TRBV7-2,.,.,12,TRBJ2-3,CASRLGLDTQYF,TGTGCCAGCAGATTGGGGTTGGATACGCAGTATTTT
TRBV4-3,.,.,15,TRBJ1-2,CASSQEQVEIYGYTF,TGCGCCAGCAGCCAAGAACAGGTGGAAATCTATGGCTACACCTTC
TRBV15,.,.,13,TRBJ1-1,CATSRDIFTEAFF,TGTGCCACCAGCAGAGATATTTTCACTGAAGCTTTCTTT
TRBV4-1,.,.,12,TRBJ2-3,CASSQPMDTQYF,TGCGCCAGCAGCCAACCGATGGATACGCAGTATTTT
TRBV5-1,.,TRBD1,14,TRBJ1-2,CASGETGNDYGYTF,TGCGCCAGTGGAGAGACAGGGAACGACTATGGCTACACCTTC
TRBV4-3,few,TRBD1,14,TRBJ1-5,CASSQRGHNQPQHF,TGCGCCAGCAGCCAAAGGGGGCACAATCAGCCCCAGCATTTT
TRBV12-3/TRBV12-4,.,TRBD1,17,TRBJ1-5,CASSPDRRGWGNQPQHF,TGTGCCAGCAGCCCGGACAGGAGGGGTTGGGGCAATCAGCCCCAGCATTTT